Described below is a single TCR beta chain sequence and its context. The antigen is not known. Naive and memory CD4+ T cells came from enriched cryopreserved PBMCs. Naive and memory CD4+ T cell DNA was deep-sequenced without culture. The table came from immunoSEQ multiplex PCR; TCRdb's copy has only in-frame clones and leaves some out. The data show roughly 11,000 clones, about 87% seen once. The entry originates in a study of CD4 T cells in relation to SARS-CoV-2 and coronaviruses. The study's findings and limits: Crossreactive clones expanded significantly less to SARS-CoV-2 than monoreactive clones. This crossreactivity analysis covered spike protein alone, no other viral proteins.

The CDR3 has 14 amino acids. Germline CDR1 reads SGHDT; CDR2 reads YYEEEE. The ends were cut back, 4 bases at V and 4 bases at J, with 14 bases in the middle. This receptor was taken from an adult with COVID-19. The sequenced sample was naive CD4+ T cells from PBMCs. Subset here: naive CD4+ T cells isolated by negative enrichment. J is TRBJ1-1 and V is TRBV5-6; unclear D gene. This chain's CDR3 is CASSTAWGFTEAFF. CDR3 coding DNA: TGTGCCAGCAGCACAGCATGGGGATTCACTGAAGCTTTCTTT.